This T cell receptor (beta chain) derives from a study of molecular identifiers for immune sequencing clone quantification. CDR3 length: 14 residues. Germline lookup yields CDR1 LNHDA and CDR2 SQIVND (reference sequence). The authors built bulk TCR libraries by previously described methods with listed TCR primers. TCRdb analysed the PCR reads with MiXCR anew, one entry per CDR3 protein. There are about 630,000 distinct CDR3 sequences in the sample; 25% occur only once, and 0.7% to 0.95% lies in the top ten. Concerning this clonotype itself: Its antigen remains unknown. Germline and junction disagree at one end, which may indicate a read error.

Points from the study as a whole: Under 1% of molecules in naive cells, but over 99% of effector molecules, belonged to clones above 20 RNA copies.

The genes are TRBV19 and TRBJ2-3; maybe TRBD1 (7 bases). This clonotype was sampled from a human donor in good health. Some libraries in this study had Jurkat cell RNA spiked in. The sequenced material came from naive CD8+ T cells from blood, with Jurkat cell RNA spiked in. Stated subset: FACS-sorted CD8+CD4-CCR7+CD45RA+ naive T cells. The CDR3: CASSIQGGTDTQCF. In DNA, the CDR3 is TGTGCCAGTAGTATACAGGGGGGCACAGATACGCAGTGTTTT.